This is a list of T cell receptor beta chains from one sample in a study of blood T cell repertoires in COVID-19. Sequenced by immunoSEQ multiplex PCR; TCRdb stores in-frame clones only, minus some. The table lists 100,000 to 150,000 clones, almost 85% of them singletons. Material: peripheral blood. These receptor sequences come from a woman aged 25 to 45 who had recovered from COVID-19. Each CDR3 is given with its conserved first and last residue. A D gene is named only where the DNA matches it firmly. The size of a clone is reported for some rows only, either as once, few or many, or as a class for expanded clones.

abundance: NA
v_gene: TRBV6-5
j_gene: TRBJ2-1
d_gene: TRBD2
CDR3aa: CASSYSLGTRNNEQFF
CDR3nt: TGTGCCAGCAGTTACTCCCTCGGGACTAGAAACAATGAGCAGTTCTTC

abundance: NA
v_gene: TRBV27
j_gene: TRBJ1-5
d_gene: TRBD1
CDR3aa: CASSLTPEQGAGQPQHF
CDR3nt: TGTGCCAGCAGTTTAACCCCGGAGCAGGGGGCTGGCCAGCCCCAGCATTTT

abundance: NA
v_gene: TRBV18
j_gene: TRBJ2-7
d_gene: NA
CDR3aa: CASEEGGIGYEQYF
CDR3nt: TGTGCCAGCGAAGAAGGGGGAATCGGGTACGAGCAGTACTTC

abundance: NA
v_gene: TRBV14
j_gene: TRBJ2-1
d_gene: TRBD2
CDR3aa: CASSQWPATSGSWEQFF
CDR3nt: TGTGCCAGCAGCCAATGGCCTGCGACTAGCGGGAGTTGGGAGCAGTTCTTC

abundance: NA
v_gene: TRBV6-1
j_gene: TRBJ2-1
d_gene: NA
CDR3aa: CASSGGEFGGSYNEQFF
CDR3nt: TGTGCCAGCAGTGGTGGGGAATTCGGGGGATCCTACAATGAGCAGTTCTTC

abundance: NA
v_gene: TRBV3-1/TRBV3-2
j_gene: TRBJ1-5
d_gene: NA
CDR3aa: CASSQQVSNQPQHF
CDR3nt: TGTGCCAGCAGCCAACAGGTTAGCAATCAGCCCCAGCATTTT

abundance: NA
v_gene: TRBV5-8
j_gene: TRBJ1-4
d_gene: TRBD1
CDR3aa: CASSLGDRGTEKLFF
CDR3nt: TGTGCCAGCAGCTTGGGGGACAGGGGAACGGAAAAACTGTTTTTT

abundance: NA
v_gene: TRBV11-3
j_gene: TRBJ2-2
d_gene: TRBD2
CDR3aa: CASSSEGLGAGELFF
CDR3nt: TGTGCCAGCAGCTCAGAGGGACTAGGGGCCGGGGAGCTGTTTTTT

abundance: once
v_gene: TRBV27
j_gene: TRBJ2-1
d_gene: TRBD2
CDR3aa: CASSLRGMGYNEQFF
CDR3nt: TGTGCCAGCAGTTTGCGGGGGATGGGGTACAATGAGCAGTTCTTC

abundance: NA
v_gene: TRBV5-8
j_gene: TRBJ2-5
d_gene: NA
CDR3aa: CASSLGAWGWRELQETQYF
CDR3nt: TGTGCCAGCAGCTTGGGGGCCTGGGGGTGGAGGGAGCTCCAAGAGACCCAGTACTTC

abundance: NA
v_gene: TRBV7-2
j_gene: TRBJ1-1
d_gene: NA
CDR3aa: CASRQTPTGSEAFF
CDR3nt: TGTGCCAGCAGGCAGACACCTACCGGTTCTGAAGCTTTCTTT

abundance: once
v_gene: TRBV7-2
j_gene: TRBJ1-5
d_gene: NA
CDR3aa: CASSPRVDQPQHF
CDR3nt: TGTGCCAGCAGCCCCCGGGTCGATCAGCCCCAGCATTTT

abundance: NA
v_gene: TRBV9
j_gene: TRBJ2-7
d_gene: TRBD1
CDR3aa: CASSVEGQGSAEQYF
CDR3nt: TGTGCCAGCAGCGTAGAGGGACAGGGTTCTGCCGAGCAGTACTTC

abundance: NA
v_gene: TRBV6-6
j_gene: TRBJ2-7
d_gene: NA
CDR3aa: CASSATSQSSYEQYF
CDR3nt: TGTGCCAGCAGTGCGACTAGTCAGAGCTCCTACGAGCAGTACTTC

abundance: few
v_gene: TRBV9
j_gene: TRBJ2-3
d_gene: NA
CDR3aa: CASSAIAGNTQYF
CDR3nt: TGTGCCAGCAGCGCCATCGCGGGTAATACGCAGTATTTT

abundance: NA
v_gene: TRBV10-2
j_gene: TRBJ2-5
d_gene: TRBD2
CDR3aa: CASDSGMLGTQYF
CDR3nt: TGCGCCAGCGATAGCGGGATGCTCGGGACCCAGTACTTC